These T cell receptor beta chains were read from a single sample in a study of patients and donors after allogeneic stem cell transplantation. TCRdb reprocessed the RT-PCR reads via MiXCR and lists one record per CDR3 protein. Here the sample spans around 240,000 distinct CDR3 sequences, around an eighth being singletons. The specimen was blood, either unsorted or a sorted T cell fraction (not recorded which). These receptor sequences come from a human donor who was either an allogeneic HSCT recipient or a stem cell or donor lymphocyte infusion donor (not recorded which). It is not recorded whose cells these are; they may come from a transplant donor. Both conserved end residues are part of each CDR3. The D gene is left open where the match is weak. A clone size is listed for some rows: how often the clone was seen (once, few, many), or a class if it is expanded.

TRBV7-9	14	many	TRBJ2-7	-	TGTGCCAGCAGCCCCACTACTAGCTCCTACGAGCAGTACTTC	CASSPTTSSYEQYF
TRBV5-6	14	few	TRBJ1-1	TRBD1	TGTGCCAGCAGCTTGCAACAGACAGGGTCTGAAGCTTTCTTT	CASSLQQTGSEAFF
TRBV23-1	13	many	TRBJ2-7	-	TGCGCCAGCAGTCAAGTTGGACCTCCGGTGCAGTACTTC	CASSQVGPPVQYF
TRBV20-1	16	-	TRBJ2-1	TRBD2	TGCAGTGCTAGTGATTTAGCGGGGGGTTCCTACAATGAGCAGTTCTTC	CSASDLAGGSYNEQFF
TRBV12-3/TRBV12-4	15	many	TRBJ1-5	-	TGTGCCAGCAGTTTATTCCGGAATAGCAATCAGCCCCAGCATTTT	CASSLFRNSNQPQHF
TRBV12-3/TRBV12-4	18	-	TRBJ2-1	TRBD1	TGTGCCAGCAGTCACTCAAGGACAGGGGGTATTCAAGACAATGAGCAGTTCTTC	CASSHSRTGGIQDNEQFF
TRBV5-1	17	few	TRBJ2-3	-	TGCGCCAGCAGCTTGGCGATCAACGCCGATGGCACAGATACGCAGTATTTT	CASSLAINADGTDTQYF
TRBV19	15	many	TRBJ2-2	-	TGTGCCAGTAGTATTGCGATAGCTAACACCGGGGAGCTGTTTTTT	CASSIAIANTGELFF
TRBV6-2/TRBV6-3	14	-	TRBJ1-2	-	TGTGCCAGCAGTTGGGTGGGGCACCTCTATGGCTACACCTTC	CASSWVGHLYGYTF
TRBV12-3/TRBV12-4	13	-	TRBJ1-1	-	TGTGCCAGCAGTTTGTTGGGGGACACTGAAGCTTTCTTT	CASSLLGDTEAFF
TRBV30	13	few	TRBJ1-1	-	TGTGCCTGGATAAGGCGACAGACCCTTGAAGCTTTCTTT	CAWIRRQTLEAFF
TRBV15	15	few	TRBJ1-3	-	TGTGCCACCAGCAGAGATCTGCACAGGGGAAACACCATATATTTT	CATSRDLHRGNTIYF
TRBV5-1	16	-	TRBJ2-1	TRBD2	TGCGCCAGCAGCTTGTTTGCACTAGCGGACTACAATGAGCAGTTCTTC	CASSLFALADYNEQFF
TRBV2	14	few	TRBJ2-5	TRBD1	TGTGCCAGCAGAAGACAGGGGGCTTATGAGACCCAGTACTTC	CASRRQGAYETQYF
TRBV10-3	15	-	TRBJ2-5	-	TGTGCCATCAGTGTGGTAGCGACCGGACCTCTGAGCCAGTACTTC	CAISVVATGPLSQYF
TRBV5-1	15	few	TRBJ1-1	-	TGCGCCAGCAGCTTGGTAGGAGGGAGGAGCGCTGAAGCTTTCTTT	CASSLVGGRSAEAFF
TRBV6-5	14	many	TRBJ1-2	-	TGTGCCAGCAGTTACGTTGGCAGGGACTATGGCTACACCTTC	CASSYVGRDYGYTF
TRBV5-1	15	few	TRBJ2-7	TRBD2	TGCGCCAGCAGCGCGACTAGCGGGGGTATTAACGAGCAGTACTTC	CASSATSGGINEQYF
TRBV6-1	16	-	TRBJ2-5	TRBD2	TGTGCCAGCAGTGGCCGAGCGGGGTCGTACCAAGAGACCCAGTACTTC	CASSGRAGSYQETQYF
TRBV5-1	15	-	TRBJ2-5	TRBD2	TGCGCCAGCAGCTTGTGGAGCGGGGGGGCGGAGACCCAGTACTTC	CASSLWSGGAETQYF
TRBV6-1	12	few	TRBJ2-5	TRBD1	TGTGCCAGCAGATGGGACAGAGAGACCCAGTACTTC	CASRWDRETQYF
TRBV15	16	-	TRBJ1-1	TRBD1	TGTGCCACCAGCAGAGATTTTAGGACAGGGGGCACTGAAGCTTTCTTT	CATSRDFRTGGTEAFF
TRBV5-1	19	-	TRBJ2-3	TRBD2	TGCGCCAGCAGCTCGAAATGGGGACTAGCGGGAGAGAGCACAGATACGCAGTATTTT	CASSSKWGLAGESTDTQYF
TRBV7-2	17	-	TRBJ2-3	TRBD2	TGTGCCAGCAGCCGGAAAAGCGGGGGGACCTTCACAGATACGCAGTATTTT	CASSRKSGGTFTDTQYF
TRBV10-3	15	-	TRBJ2-3	TRBD2	TGTGCCATCAGTGTTTTGGGCGGGGGGGCAGATACGCAGTATTTT	CAISVLGGGADTQYF
TRBV6-1	14	-	TRBJ1-2	TRBD1	TGTGCCAGCAGTGAGAGGGGACAGACCTATGGCTACACCTTC	CASSERGQTYGYTF
TRBV14	16	-	TRBJ1-1	-	TGTGCCAGCAGCCAAGTCATACCGGGGGCTGCCACTGAAGCTTTCTTT	CASSQVIPGAATEAFF
TRBV20-1	15	-	TRBJ2-1	-	TGCAGTGCTAGAGATCGGGCAGATACATACAATGAGCAGTTCTTC	CSARDRADTYNEQFF
TRBV20-1	13	many	TRBJ1-1	-	TGCAGTGCTAGAGATTTTAGGGTAGCTGAAGCTTTCTTT	CSARDFRVAEAFF
TRBV5-6	14	many	TRBJ2-5	TRBD2	TGTGCCAGCAGCGAAGGGACTAGAAAAGAGACCCAGTACTTC	CASSEGTRKETQYF
TRBV3-1	13	few	TRBJ2-3	-	TGTGCCAGCAGCACCGGCAGGGTGGGTACGCAGTATTTT	CASSTGRVGTQYF
TRBV11-2	20	many	TRBJ1-4	TRBD1	TGTGCCAGCAGCTTTCGAGGGACAGGTGTACATAGGTCCACTAATGAAAAACTGTTTTTT	CASSFRGTGVHRSTNEKLFF
TRBV7-3	15	few	TRBJ2-2	-	TGTGCCAGCAGCTTAGATGGGGCTTCCACCGGGGAGCTGTTTTTT	CASSLDGASTGELFF
TRBV20-1	15	many	TRBJ1-1	-	TGCAGTGCTAGAGATCCTCGACAGTCCCACACTGAAGCTTTCTTT	CSARDPRQSHTEAFF
TRBV4-2	14	-	TRBJ2-3	-	TGTGCCAGCAGCCTTCGGACTGCCACAGATACGCAGTATTTT	CASSLRTATDTQYF
TRBV11-2	15	few	TRBJ2-1	TRBD2	TGTGCCAGCAGCTCATTAGCGGGACGCTACAATGAGCAGTTCTTC	CASSSLAGRYNEQFF
TRBV7-2	15	many	TRBJ2-7	-	TGTGCCAGCAGCCTATTCGAACGGCCATCCTACGAGCAGTACTTC	CASSLFERPSYEQYF
TRBV15	15	-	TRBJ2-7	-	TGTGCCACCAGCAGAGATCAGCCTACCGACTCCGAGCAGTACTTC	CATSRDQPTDSEQYF
TRBV5-5	18	many	TRBJ1-1	TRBD1	TGTGCCAGCAGCGCGCGGTTCCGGGACAGGGTTGTTAGGACTGAAGCTTTCTTT	CASSARFRDRVVRTEAFF
TRBV24-1	15	few	TRBJ2-7	-	TGTGCCACCAGTGAGAGTACAGGGTTCGGCTACGAGCAGTACTTC	CATSESTGFGYEQYF
TRBV6-1	13	-	TRBJ1-2	-	TGTGCCAGCAGTGACAGGGCATTGAGTGGCTACACCTTC	CASSDRALSGYTF
TRBV3-1	12	few	TRBJ2-5	-	TGTGCCAGCAGCCAAGGTTCTGGGGGCCAGTACTTC	CASSQGSGGQYF
TRBV24-1	15	many	TRBJ1-3	-	TGTGCCACCAGTGAAACAGGAATCTCTGGAAACACCATATATTTT	CATSETGISGNTIYF
TRBV12-3/TRBV12-4	14	few	TRBJ1-1	-	TGTGCCAGCAGTATGCGGGGGATTAACACTGAAGCTTTCTTT	CASSMRGINTEAFF
TRBV5-8	16	-	TRBJ2-3	-	TGTGCCAGCAGCTCACCGTCTAGCGCTAGCACAGATACGCAGTATTTT	CASSSPSSASTDTQYF